One T cell receptor (beta chain) is described in this entry. With 4 bases clipped from V and 4 bases from J, the junction kept 7 bases outside the gene matches. The CDR3 runs 15 residues. The germline V gene has CDR1 MNHEY and CDR2 SVGEGT. In the source study's methods: The assay estimated nucleated cells by amplifying reference gene primers. Clones were sequenced by immunoSEQ multiplex PCR, and TCRdb holds only the in-frame ones, with some missing. The DNA was the basis for D and trimming; V, J and clone size are from that table. This table has about 210,000 clones, around 88% appearing once. This entry is derived from a study of blood T cell repertoires in COVID-19. Study context: There were acute and convalescent COVID-19 samples, and they came from the United States, Italy and Spain. PBMCs, B-cell-depleted T cells, or T cells were the source of the cDNA or gDNA that made up the material.

Sequencing input: peripheral blood. The rearrangement uses TRBV6-2 or TRBV6-3 and TRBJ1-3; 7 bases align to TRBD1. The TCR was taken from a man in his late teens or twenties with active or convalescent COVID-19. For the CDR3, the DNA is TGTGCCAGCAGTTCCCCAGGGGGTTCCGGAAACACCATATATTTT. This codes for CASSSPGGSGNTIYF.